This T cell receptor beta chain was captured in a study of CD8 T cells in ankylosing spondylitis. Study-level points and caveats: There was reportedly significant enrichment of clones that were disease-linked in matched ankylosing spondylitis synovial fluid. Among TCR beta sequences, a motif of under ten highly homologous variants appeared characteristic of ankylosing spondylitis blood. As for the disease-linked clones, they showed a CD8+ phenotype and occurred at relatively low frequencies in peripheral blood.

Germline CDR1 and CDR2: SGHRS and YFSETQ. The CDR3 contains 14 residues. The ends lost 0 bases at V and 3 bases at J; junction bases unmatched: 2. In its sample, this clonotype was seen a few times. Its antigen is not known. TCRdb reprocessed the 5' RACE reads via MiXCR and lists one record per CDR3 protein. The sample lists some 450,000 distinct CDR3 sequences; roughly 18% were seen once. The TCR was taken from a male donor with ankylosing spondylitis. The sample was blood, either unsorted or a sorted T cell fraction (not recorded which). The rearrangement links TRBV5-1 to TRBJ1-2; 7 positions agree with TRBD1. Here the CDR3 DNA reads TGCGCCAGCAGCTTGGATACAGGGGACTATGGCTACACCTTC. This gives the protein CASSLDTGDYGYTF. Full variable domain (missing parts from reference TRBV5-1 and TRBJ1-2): KAGVTQTPRYLIKTRGQQVTLSCSPISGHRSVSWYQQTPGQGLQFLFEYFSETQRNKGNFPGRFSGRQFSNSRSEMNVSTLELGDSALYLCASSLDTGDYGYTFGSGTRLTVV.